This TCR beta chain was sequenced for a study of tumor-infiltrating lymphocytes in primary liver carcinoma (dated by TCRdb to the late 2010s). Regarding the research as a whole: Hepatocellular carcinoma (four) or combined HCC and intrahepatic cholangiocarcinoma (one) was present in the five patients, who were three men and two women aged 30 to 69 years. The five patients had tumors of stage T1-T3 N0M0, with maximum diameters ranging from roughly 4.2 to 10 cm. Across five regions of each liver tumor, along with adjacent normal tissue and blood, the study brought together TCRbeta repertoire sequencing, expression microarrays and whole-exome sequencing. A total of roughly 35 specimens from 5 patients went through TCRbeta repertoire sequencing, namely 25 tumor regions, 5 adjacent noncancerous liver tissues and 5 peripheral blood samples. Roughly 3.65 to 7.13 million productive TCRbeta reads were obtained per sample, and no significant difference in read depth was found between tissue types. The 25 to 30 tumor region samples were profiled with Agilent mRNA microarrays so that TCRbeta repertoire diversity could be related to the local molecular phenotype. Reproducibility between technical replicate repertoires was high, with correlation coefficients above 0.95 and mean shared-clone rates around 0.88.

Of note for this clonotype: It has no known antigen specificity. No much larger clone exists at a distance of one base, and base qualities are not known.

TCRbeta-specific cDNA was reverse-transcribed from about 0.45 ug total RNA using a constant-region primer and ProtoScript II reverse transcriptase. Construction of the TCRbeta libraries relied on three nested rounds of multiplex PCR, following a slightly modified ARM-PCR procedure. Multiplex TRBV1-TRBV30 forward primers and a Cbeta reverse primer were used in the first two PCR rounds, each of which was run for approximately 10 cycles. A final 25-cycle PCR with Deep VentR polymerase added sample barcodes and Illumina adapters. Before sequencing, amplicons between 200 and 500 bp were purified from gel using a QIAquick gel extraction kit. An Illumina HiSeq 2500 was used to sequence the TCRbeta amplicons, generating 250-bp paired-end reads. The source study handled its data this way. Trimmomatic v0.33 was used to quality-trim the reads, and FLASH v1.2.11 was used to merge paired reads so that full CDR3 sequences could be recovered. V, D and J germline segments were assigned to the rearranged TCRbeta sequences by MiGEC v1.2.1b. Clonotype statistics and Shannon-Wiener diversity indices were computed with VDJtools v1.0.0. To cut down on sampling bias, every analysis after diversity analysis relied on just the 250 most abundant clonotypes from each sample. TCRdb's own reprocessing of the public reads used fastp at Q25 and MiXCR and kept productive beta chains. Records with the same CDR3 protein are collapsed into one entry carrying the most frequent genes and DNA. TCRdb assigned the V and J calls; the authors' analysis was not used. The table for this sample lists 25,000 to 35,000 distinct CDR3 sequences; 76% of them were counted only once. The ten largest clones add up to 36% of the sample.

Trimming takes 5 bases off V and 12 bases off J; junction bases not matched to a gene: 9. The germline V gene sets CDR1 to SGHAT and CDR2 to FQNNGV. Counted from cysteine to phenylalanine, this CDR3 has 12 amino acids. The read is trimmed to its CDR3 DNA, 36 bases read in frame from base 1. Without any cell sorting, total RNA and DNA were co-extracted from about 20-30 mg of bulk tissue using the AllPrep DNA/RNA mini kit. Between November 2015 and early 2016, a few patients in China with histopathologically diagnosed primary liver carcinoma had their tumors surgically resected. At the time of sampling, the patients had chronic HBV infection and had not received any treatment. Each tumor was sampled at five spatially separated regions: the tumor centre plus the superior, inferior, left-lateral and right-lateral poles. Histology showed that every tumor sample contained more than 75% viable tumor cells. Pieces of fresh tumor and adjacent tissue were cut in half, with one half kept in RNAlater at -80 degrees C and the other half sent for histology.

Overall results and qualifications from the work: Only roughly 8-25% of top clones appeared in all five regions of a tumor, which suggests that tumor-infiltrating T cells are spatially heterogeneous. The study included only five or six patients, and the authors note findings should be validated in a larger study. The top 250 clones accounted for a significantly greater share of the repertoire in tumors than in blood (p = 0.039). Comparison of CD4+ and CD8+ T cell repertoires was precluded by the use of bulk unsorted samples. Because sequencing covered only the TCR beta chain and unpaired alpha chains were not captured, true repertoire diversity is likely underestimated. Repertoire overlap was higher between tumor regions (mean approximately 36%) than tumor-adjacent (approximately 17%) or tumor-blood (approximately 15%) pairs, consistent with antigen-driven expansion.

The chain is made from TRBV11-2 and TRBJ1-1, with TRBD1 identical over 7 junction bases. The sequencing input was liver tumor tissue from sampling region 5. The meaning of the sample's cell subset or site label: tumor region T5, tumor centre. This sequence was found in a middle-aged man with primary liver carcinoma and hepatitis B virus infection. The CDR3 sequence is CASSRPYRGSFF. The nucleotides read TGTGCCAGCAGCCGTCCGTACAGGGGATCTTTCTTT.